This T cell receptor (beta chain) appears in the sequencing data of a study of CD8+CD57+ T cells in acquired aplastic anemia. Across the whole study: Sorted CD4+ and CD8+ cells gave a mean 3.2 ug DNA, range roughly 0.18 to 27.4 ug.

A note on this clonotype: Its specificity is unknown.

V shed 7 bases and J shed 8 bases, with 9 bases lying between them. The CDR3 runs to 11 residues. Profiles of TCR beta VDJ and CDR3 were generated from a genomic DNA template. A single record per CDR3 protein comes from TCRdb applying MiXCR to the reads. The data contain some 180,000 distinct CDR3 sequences, roughly three fifths of them singletons. Study-level findings and limits: Common to patients and controls were twenty-nine CD8+ CDR3 sequences.

Before being chosen for sequencing, patients had shown CD8+CD57+ cell expansion by flow cytometry. Each of the patients presented with severe acquired aplastic anemia. The study sampled blood from patients who had received no therapy. The sequenced sample was sorted CD4+, CD8+, or CD8+CD57+ T cells (not recorded which) from PBMCs. The V call is TRBV12-3 or TRBV12-4, the J call TRBJ2-1; D uncertain. This TCR came from a human donor with aplastic anemia. CDR3 nucleotides: TGTGCCAGCACTCAGGTACATGAGCAGTTCTTC. Its translation is CASTQVHEQFF.